Below are 4 T cell receptor beta chains sequenced from a single sample in a study of blood T cell repertoires in COVID-19. The method was immunoSEQ multiplex PCR; TCRdb's version includes in-frame clones alone and lacks a portion of them. Among about 290,000 clones listed, about nine tenths were seen once. Sequenced input: peripheral blood. The receptor set was obtained from a woman between 40 and 50 years old who had recovered from COVID-19.

The V and J genes are TRBV9 and TRBJ2-1; the D is unclear. V lost 0 bases and J 6 bases, leaving 13 bases between the germline ends. The germline CDR1 and CDR2 sequences are SGDLS and YYNGEE. The CDR3 has 15 amino acids. The CDR3: CASSVASYTANEQFF. The CDR3, as DNA: TGTGCCAGCAGCGTAGCTTCCTACACAGCCAATGAGCAGTTCTTC.

This clone was recorded only once. The J gene is TRBJ2-3, the V gene TRBV28; 14 positions match TRBD2. This CDR3 is built from 18 residues. V dropped 6 bases and J dropped 0; count of bases not matched to a gene: 8. In germline, CDR1 is MDHEN, CDR2 SYDVKM. The CDR3 nucleotides are TGTGCCAGCAGCCGGGGGACTAGCGGGAGTGCGAGCACAGATACGCAGTATTTT. It specifies CASSRGTSGSASTDTQYF.

The chain combines TRBV11-2 with TRBJ2-5; D is perhaps TRBD1 (5 bases). V lost 1 base, J lost 2 bases, and 11 bases lay in between. There are 15 residues in the CDR3. Germline V gene data show CDR1 as SGHAT and CDR2 as FQNNGV. CDR3 protein: CASSLANRTQETQYF. DNA for the CDR3: TGTGCCAGCAGCTTAGCTAATAGGACACAAGAGACCCAGTACTTC.

The gene calls are TRBV27 and TRBJ2-1; 14 bases map to TRBD2. CDR1 and CDR2 (germline): MNHEY, SMNVEV (reference sequence). This CDR3 region has 15 residues. V shed 10 bases and J 7 bases; nucleotides not matched to a gene: 9. The CDR3 nucleotides are TGTGCCACCACGGGACTAGCGGGAGTTAGGAATGAGCAGTTCTTC. Protein product: CATTGLAGVRNEQFF.